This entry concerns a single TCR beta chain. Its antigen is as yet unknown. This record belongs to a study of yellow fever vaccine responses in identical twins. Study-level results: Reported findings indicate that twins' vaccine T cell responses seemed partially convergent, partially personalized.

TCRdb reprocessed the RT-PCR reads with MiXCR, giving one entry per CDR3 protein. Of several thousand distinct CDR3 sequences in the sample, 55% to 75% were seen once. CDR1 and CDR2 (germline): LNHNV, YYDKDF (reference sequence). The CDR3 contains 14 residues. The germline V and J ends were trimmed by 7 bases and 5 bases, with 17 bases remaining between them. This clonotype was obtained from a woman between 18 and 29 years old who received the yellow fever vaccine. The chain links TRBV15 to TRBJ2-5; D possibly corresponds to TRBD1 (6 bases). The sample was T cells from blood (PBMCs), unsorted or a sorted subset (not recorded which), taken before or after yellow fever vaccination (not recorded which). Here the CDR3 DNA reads TGTGCCACCATCTCGTCAGGGGCGGATGAGACCCAGTACTTC. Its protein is CATISSGADETQYF.